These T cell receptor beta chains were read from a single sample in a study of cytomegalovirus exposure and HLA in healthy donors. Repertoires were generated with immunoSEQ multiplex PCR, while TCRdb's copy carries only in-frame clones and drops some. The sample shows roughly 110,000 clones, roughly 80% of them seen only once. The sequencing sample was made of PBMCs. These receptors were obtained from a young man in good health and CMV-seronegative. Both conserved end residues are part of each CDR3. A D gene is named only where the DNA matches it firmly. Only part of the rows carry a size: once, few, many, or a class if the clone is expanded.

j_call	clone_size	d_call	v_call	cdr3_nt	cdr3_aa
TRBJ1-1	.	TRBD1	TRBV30	TGTGCCTGGAATACTGGGACAGGGCGCACTGAAGCTTTCTTT	CAWNTGTGRTEAFF
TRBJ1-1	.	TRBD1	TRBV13	TGTGCCAGCAGCTTTAGGACAGGGGGGAACACTGAAGCTTTCTTT	CASSFRTGGNTEAFF
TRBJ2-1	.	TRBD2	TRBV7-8	TGTGCCAGCAGCCCGTCGGGACTAGGCAATGAGCAGTTCTTC	CASSPSGLGNEQFF
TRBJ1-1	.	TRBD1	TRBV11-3	TGTGCCAGCAGCTTGGGCCGGGACAGAGCAACTGAAGCTTTCTTT	CASSLGRDRATEAFF
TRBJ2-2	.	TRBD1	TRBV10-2	TGCGCCAGCGACACAGGGGCCGGGGAGCTGTTTTTT	CASDTGAGELFF
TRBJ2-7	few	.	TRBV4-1	TGCGCCAGCAGCCAGAACGGGGTGAGGGAGCAGTACTTC	CASSQNGVREQYF
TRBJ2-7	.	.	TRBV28	TGTGCCAGCAGTTTAGACACCCAGTACTTC	CASSLDTQYF
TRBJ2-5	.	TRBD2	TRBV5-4	TGTGCCAGCAGCTTAAACCTAGCGGGGGTCCAAGAGACCCAGTACTTC	CASSLNLAGVQETQYF
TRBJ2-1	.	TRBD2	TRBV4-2	TGTGCCAGCAGCCAGGAACCGGGACTAGCTTTGGGTGAGCAGTTCTTC	CASSQEPGLALGEQFF
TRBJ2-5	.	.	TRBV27	TGTGCCAGCAGTTTGCAGGGTACAGAGACCCAGTACTTC	CASSLQGTETQYF
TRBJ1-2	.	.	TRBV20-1	TGCAGTGCCCCCGAGGACTATGGCTACACCTTC	CSAPEDYGYTF
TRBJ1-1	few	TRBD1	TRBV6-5	TGTGCCAGCAGTTCCCCACAGGGGCTGACTGAAGCTTTCTTT	CASSSPQGLTEAFF
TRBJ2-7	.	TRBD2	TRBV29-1	TGCAGCGTTGGACCGGGGCTAGCGGGAACCTACGAGCAGTACTTC	CSVGPGLAGTYEQYF
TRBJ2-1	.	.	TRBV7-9	TGTGCCAGCAGCTTAGCGGCAGTGTCCCGAAATGAGCAGTTCTTC	CASSLAAVSRNEQFF
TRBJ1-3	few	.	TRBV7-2	TGTGCCAGCAGCCCTCAGGGGAGCTCTGGAAACACCATATATTTT	CASSPQGSSGNTIYF
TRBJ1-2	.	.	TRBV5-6	TGTGCCAGCAGCCCATTGGGGGGGAAGTATGGCTACACCTTC	CASSPLGGKYGYTF
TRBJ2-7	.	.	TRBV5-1	TGCGCCAGCAGCTTGGCCCCTAGCGACTACGAGCAGTACTTC	CASSLAPSDYEQYF
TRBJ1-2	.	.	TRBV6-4	TGTGCCAGCAGTGCCTCAGAGGGAGGCTATGGCTACACCTTC	CASSASEGGYGYTF
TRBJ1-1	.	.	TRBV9	TGTGCCAGCAAGAGACAGGTAACCGCTGAAGCTTTCTTT	CASKRQVTAEAFF
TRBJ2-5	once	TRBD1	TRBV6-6	TGTGCCAGCAGTAAACCGGGACAGGGAGAGACCCAGTACTTC	CASSKPGQGETQYF
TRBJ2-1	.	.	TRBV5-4	TGTGCCAGCAGCCTCCCCCGGGGGGCCGACAATGAGCAGTTCTTC	CASSLPRGADNEQFF
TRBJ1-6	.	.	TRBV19	TGTGCCAGTAAAGAGGGCCCCAATAATTCACCCCTCCACTTT	CASKEGPNNSPLHF
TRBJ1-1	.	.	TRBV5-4	TGTGCCAGCAGCTTGGCTACAGGTCAGGCCCGGGCTTTCTTT	CASSLATGQARAFF
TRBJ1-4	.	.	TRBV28	TGTGCCAGCAGTTCACTCCCCGGGGCTAATGAAAAACTGTTTTTT	CASSSLPGANEKLFF
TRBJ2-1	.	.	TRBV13	TGTGCCAGCACCACAACCCTCCGAGGAGGTTCAGGGGACAATGAGCAGTTCTTC	CASTTTLRGGSGDNEQFF
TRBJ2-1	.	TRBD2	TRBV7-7	TGTGCTAGCAGCCCCCTATCAGCGGGAACTCCTAAAGAGGGAAATGAGCAGTTCTTC	CASSPLSAGTPKEGNEQFF
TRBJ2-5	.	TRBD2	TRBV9	TGTGCCAGCAGCGGAACTAGCGGGGGCGGCCCGGAGTACTTC	CASSGTSGGGPEYF
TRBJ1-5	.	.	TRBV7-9	TGTGCCAGCAGCGCGGAGGCCTCGGGGAATCAGCCCCAGCATTTT	CASSAEASGNQPQHF
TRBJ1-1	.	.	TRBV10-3	TGTGCCATCAGTGAGTCGGAGGAGAACACTGAAGCTTTCTTT	CAISESEENTEAFF
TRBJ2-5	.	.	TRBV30	TGTGCCTGGGACGCAGGGCTCCCAGGGGAGACCCAGTACTTC	CAWDAGLPGETQYF
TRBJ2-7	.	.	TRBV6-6	TGTGCCAGCAGGGACAGTTCCTACGAGCAGTACTTC	CASRDSSYEQYF
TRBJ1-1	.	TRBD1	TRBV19	TGTGCCAGTAGTGCCCAGGGGGCGCACACTGAAGCTTTCTTT	CASSAQGAHTEAFF
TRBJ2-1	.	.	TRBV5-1	TGCGCCACAAGAGACGGAGGTTCCTACAATGAGCAGTTCTTC	CATRDGGSYNEQFF
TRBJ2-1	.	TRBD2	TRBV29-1	TGCAGCGCCGAAGTCCCTAGCGGGAGAGGGTATGAGCAGTTCTTC	CSAEVPSGRGYEQFF
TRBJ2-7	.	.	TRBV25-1	TGTGCCAGCAGTGAAGGGGCGGAAGGCTACGAGCAGTACTTC	CASSEGAEGYEQYF
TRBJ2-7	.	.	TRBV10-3	TGTGCCATCAGTGAGACGGGGAGCTCCTACGAGCAGTACTTC	CAISETGSSYEQYF
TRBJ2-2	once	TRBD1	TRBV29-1	TGCAGCGTACGACAGGGGGCTTACACCGGGGAGCTGTTTTTT	CSVRQGAYTGELFF
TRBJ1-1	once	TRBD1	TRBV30	TGTGCCTGGAGTGTACGGGACAGGGGGCTTAGAACTGAAGCTTTCTTT	CAWSVRDRGLRTEAFF
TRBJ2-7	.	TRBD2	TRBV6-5	TGTGCCAGCAGTTACTCGAGTAGCGGGAGGGCCCGCGAGCAGTACTTC	CASSYSSSGRAREQYF
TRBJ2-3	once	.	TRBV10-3	TGTGCCATCAGTGAACCGGGGGGCCCAGATACGCAGTATTTT	CAISEPGGPDTQYF
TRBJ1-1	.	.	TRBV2	TGTGCCAGCGTAGAGGAGGTATCGAACACTGAAGCTTTCTTT	CASVEEVSNTEAFF
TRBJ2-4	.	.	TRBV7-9	TGTGCCAGTAGCTTAGCGCTAGCTGACAAAAACATTCAGTACTTC	CASSLALADKNIQYF
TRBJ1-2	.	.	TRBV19	TGTGCCAGTAGTCCCGCCGGACACACCTTCCATGGCTACACCTTC	CASSPAGHTFHGYTF
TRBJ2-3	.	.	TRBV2	TGTGCCAGCAGCCGCCCAGGACAGATGAGCACAGATACGCAGTATTTT	CASSRPGQMSTDTQYF
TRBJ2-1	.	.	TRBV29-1	TGCAGCGTTGATTTCCCCCCGAATGAGCAGTTCTTC	CSVDFPPNEQFF
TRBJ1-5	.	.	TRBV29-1	TGCAGCGTCGCCGAGGGAGGCGCGGCTCAGCCCCAGCATTTT	CSVAEGGAAQPQHF
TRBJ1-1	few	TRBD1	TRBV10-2	TGCGCCAGCAGCAGACAGGGAGGAGGGACTGAAGCTTTCTTT	CASSRQGGGTEAFF
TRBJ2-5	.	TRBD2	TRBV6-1	TGTGCCACCCGGGGGGGACAAGAGACCCAGTACTTC	CATRGGQETQYF
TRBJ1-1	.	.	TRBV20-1	TGCAGTGCCAGGGCGGGAACTGAAGCTTTCTTT	CSARAGTEAFF
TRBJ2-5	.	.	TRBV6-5	TGTGCCAGCAGTTACTCGCACGGGTTAGAGACCCAGTACTTC	CASSYSHGLETQYF
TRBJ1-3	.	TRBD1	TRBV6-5	TGTGCCAGCAGTTCACAGGGGGATGGAAACACCATATATTTT	CASSSQGDGNTIYF
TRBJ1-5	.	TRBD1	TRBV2	TGTGCCAGCAGTAGGGGACAGACTAGCAATCAGCCCCAGCATTTT	CASSRGQTSNQPQHF
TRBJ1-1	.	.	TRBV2	TGTGCCAGGGGAGGATGGAACACTGAAGCTTTCTTT	CARGGWNTEAFF
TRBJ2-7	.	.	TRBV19	TGTGCCAGTAGAACCGGGACAAACGAGCAGTACTTC	CASRTGTNEQYF
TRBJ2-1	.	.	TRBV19	TGTGCCAGTAGTATAGAGGGAGGTGAGCAGTTCTTC	CASSIEGGEQFF
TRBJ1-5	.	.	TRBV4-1	TGCGCCAGCAGCCGGGGGGGGCTTCATCAGCCCCAGCATTTT	CASSRGGLHQPQHF
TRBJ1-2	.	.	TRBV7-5	TGTGCCAGAAGCCATACAGGGGGGTGTGGCTACACCTTC	CARSHTGGCGYTF
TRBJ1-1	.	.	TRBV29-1	TGCAGCGTTGACCTTGGCCAGTCGAACACTGAAGCTTTCTTT	CSVDLGQSNTEAFF
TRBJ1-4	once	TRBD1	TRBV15	TGTGCCACCAGCTGGGGGGGACAGGGAGGGGAAAAACTGTTTTTT	CATSWGGQGGEKLFF
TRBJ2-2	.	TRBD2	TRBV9	TGTGCCAGCAGCGCCGAAGGCGGGAGGGTCGGGGAGCTGTTTTTT	CASSAEGGRVGELFF